The entry below gives a single TCR beta chain sequence along with its context. Its matching antigen is unknown. These data originate in a study of CD8 T cells in ankylosing spondylitis. Study-level points and caveats: Ankylosing spondylitis blood appeared to carry a characteristic TCR beta motif of roughly eight highly homologous variants.

V dropped 5 bases and J dropped 0; count of bases not matched to a gene: 9. CDR1 is SGHAT and CDR2 is FQDESV in the germline V gene (reference sequence). The CDR3 totals 18 residues. TCRdb re-called the 5' RACE reads with MiXCR, one entry per CDR3 protein. The repertoire holds 200,000 to 250,000 distinct CDR3 sequences, with about 17% as singletons. The chain uses TRBV11-1 and TRBJ2-2; 10 bases match TRBD2. This receptor was obtained from a male donor with ankylosing spondylitis. Sequencing input: blood, either unsorted or a sorted T cell fraction (not recorded which). This CDR3 reads CASSGRTSGNPNTGELFF. The CDR3, as DNA: TGTGCCAGCAGCGGACGGACTAGCGGAAACCCGAACACCGGGGAGCTGTTTTTT.